A selection of T cell receptor beta chains follows, all from one sample in a study of blood T cell repertoires in COVID-19. Generated by immunoSEQ multiplex PCR, the TCRdb table keeps only in-frame clones and is missing some. The sample has around 80,000 clones, more than 65% seen once. Source material: peripheral blood. The receptors were gathered from a man at least 80 years old with acute or convalescent COVID-19. Both conserved end residues are part of each CDR3. A D gene is named only where the DNA matches it firmly. A clone size is listed for some rows: how often the clone was seen (once, few, many), or a class if it is expanded.

cdr3_nt	cdr3_aa	cdr3_length	d_call	clone_size	v_call	j_call
TGTGCCAGCACCCAGACGCGGGCGGGAGGCTACACCTTC	CASTQTRAGGYTF	13	.	once	TRBV12-3/TRBV12-4	TRBJ1-2
TGTGCCAGTAGTCTAGGGACAGGGAGCACAGATACGCAGTATTTT	CASSLGTGSTDTQYF	15	TRBD1	.	TRBV19	TRBJ2-3
TGTGCCAGCAGCCCTCAGACAGGGCCCTTGGAGCAGTTCTTC	CASSPQTGPLEQFF	14	TRBD1	.	TRBV7-6	TRBJ2-1
TGTGCCAGCAGCTCACCGACAGGTTCTAACTATGGCTACACCTTC	CASSSPTGSNYGYTF	15	.	once	TRBV6-5	TRBJ1-2
TGTGCCAGCAGCCCCGGGGGACAGACATTCAACACCGGGGAGCTGTTTTTT	CASSPGGQTFNTGELFF	17	.	.	TRBV5-5	TRBJ2-2
TGCGCCAGCAGCTTGATGCAGGGAGGAGCGAACACCGGGGAGCTGTTTTTT	CASSLMQGGANTGELFF	17	.	once	TRBV5-1	TRBJ2-2
TGCAGTGCGGGCAAAGAAAGTGGCTACACCTTC	CSAGKESGYTF	11	.	few	TRBV20-1	TRBJ1-2
TGTGCCAGCAGCCGAAGCCTTAACTATGGCTACACCTTC	CASSRSLNYGYTF	13	.	once	TRBV14	TRBJ1-2
TGTGCCAGCAGAAAACAGGGGGCTTCTGGAAACACCATATATTTT	CASRKQGASGNTIYF	15	TRBD1	.	TRBV6-5	TRBJ1-3
TGTGCCAGTAGTATACCCCCCGGGACAGGTCAAGAGACCCAGTACTTC	CASSIPPGTGQETQYF	16	TRBD1	.	TRBV19	TRBJ2-5
TGTGCCTGGACCCCCACAGGGGTGGGCAATCAGCCCCAGCATTTT	CAWTPTGVGNQPQHF	15	TRBD1	.	TRBV30	TRBJ1-5
TGCAGCGCCTCCTCCGAGAGGAGCTCCTACGAGCAGTACTTC	CSASSERSSYEQYF	14	.	.	TRBV29-1	TRBJ2-7
TGTGCCAGCACCTTGACAACTGGAAACACCATATATTTT	CASTLTTGNTIYF	13	.	few	TRBV6-5	TRBJ1-3
TGCGCCAGCAGCCAAGTATCCCTTCTTTCTTACAATGAGCAGTTCTTC	CASSQVSLLSYNEQFF	16	.	.	TRBV4-1	TRBJ2-1
TGTGCCAGCAACAGGGACAGTGACTATGGCTACACCTTC	CASNRDSDYGYTF	13	TRBD1	.	TRBV9	TRBJ1-2
TGCAGCGTTGTCGCGGGGGAGAGCTCTGGAAACACCATATATTTT	CSVVAGESSGNTIYF	15	.	.	TRBV29-1	TRBJ1-3
TGTGCCAGCAGCAATGCCGGGACAGACACTGAAGCTTTCTTT	CASSNAGTDTEAFF	14	TRBD1	.	TRBV5-6	TRBJ1-1
TGTGCCAGCAGCGAAGTGGGCAGGGGGCGGCCGGGCCCCCTCCACTTT	CASSEVGRGRPGPLHF	16	.	few	TRBV21-1	TRBJ1-6
TGCAGTGCTAGTAGTCGGAGGGGAGGGGAAAAACTGTTTTTT	CSASSRRGGEKLFF	14	.	.	TRBV20-1	TRBJ1-4
TGTGCCAGCAGCCCCCGACAGGGGACTCCTAGCTCCTACAATGAGCAGTTCTTC	CASSPRQGTPSSYNEQFF	18	TRBD1	.	TRBV9	TRBJ2-1
TGTGCCTGCGACGGACAGGGTGGCACTGAAGCTTTCTTT	CACDGQGGTEAFF	13	TRBD1	.	TRBV30	TRBJ1-1
TGTGCCACCACAGGGGTCTACACTGAAGCTTTCTTT	CATTGVYTEAFF	12	TRBD1	.	TRBV2	TRBJ1-1
TGTGCCAGCAGGAGTCGGGACAGGGATAATTCACCCCTCCACTTT	CASRSRDRDNSPLHF	15	TRBD1	.	TRBV11-2	TRBJ1-6
TGTGCCAGCAGCTTCGCCGCGGTGAACACTGAAGCTTTCTTT	CASSFAAVNTEAFF	14	.	.	TRBV9	TRBJ1-1
TGTGCCAGCAGCCAATCTGACAATGAGCAGTTCTTC	CASSQSDNEQFF	12	.	.	TRBV3-1/TRBV3-2	TRBJ2-1
TGTGCCAGCAGCCTAAAGACAACCCCGTTCACTGAAGCTTTCTTT	CASSLKTTPFTEAFF	15	.	.	TRBV5-4	TRBJ1-1
TGTGCCAGTAGTATAGAGGACAAGGCACGAGCTTTCTTT	CASSIEDKARAFF	13	.	.	TRBV19	TRBJ1-1
TGTGCCAGTAGTGATGGGACAGGGGACAACTATGGCTACACCTTC	CASSDGTGDNYGYTF	15	TRBD1	.	TRBV19	TRBJ1-2
TGCGCCAGCAGACCGGACCAAGGGAGGGATTCACCCCTCCACTTT	CASRPDQGRDSPLHF	15	.	.	TRBV5-1	TRBJ1-6
TGTGCCAGCAGCTTAGGGGCCGAGGGCTCTTCACCCCTCCACTTT	CASSLGAEGSSPLHF	15	.	.	TRBV7-9	TRBJ1-6
TGTGCCAGCAGCCTGACAGGGGGATACGGCTACACCTTC	CASSLTGGYGYTF	13	TRBD1	.	TRBV6-6	TRBJ1-2
TGTGCCAGTAGTCCGGGGAGAATGGACACTGAAGCTTTCTTT	CASSPGRMDTEAFF	14	.	few	TRBV19	TRBJ1-1
TGTGCAAGTCGCTTACACCGGCCGGGGGACAGTAACACTGAAGCTTTCTTT	CASRLHRPGDSNTEAFF	17	.	few	TRBV12-2	TRBJ1-1
TGTGCCAGCAGCGCAACCGGGACAGGCTACAATGAGCAGTTCTTC	CASSATGTGYNEQFF	15	TRBD1	.	TRBV9	TRBJ2-1
TGTGCCAGCAGCAGGATAGGGGTGTCCTACGAGCAGTACTTC	CASSRIGVSYEQYF	14	.	.	TRBV11-2	TRBJ2-7